This TCR beta chain was profiled in a study of tumor-infiltrating lymphocytes in primary liver carcinoma. The wider study: Patients had primary liver carcinoma treated by surgical resection.

The length of the CDR3 is 14 residues. Germline V gene data show CDR1 as MGHRA and CDR2 as YSYEKL. The study, taken as a whole, reports: The samples were not sorted (they were bulk), so CD4+ and CD8+ repertoires were not compared. Tumor region pairs overlapped more than did tumor-adjacent and tumor-blood pairs.

Unsorted whole blood served as the source of blood RNA, and germline DNA was extracted as well. A primer in the constant region served to generate TCR beta cDNA from 450 to 650 ng of total RNA. Three-round nested multiplex PCR performed with slightly modified ARM-PCR produced the TCR beta libraries. A C-beta reverse primer was combined with TRBV1-TRBV30 forward primers in the first two PCR rounds, and each round had ten to eleven cycles. TCRdb re-called the multiplex PCR reads with MiXCR, one entry per CDR3 protein. This table has some 190,000 distinct CDR3 sequences, around 60% appearing once. As regards this clonotype: Its antigen is undetermined. At one boundary the junction diverges from the germline segment, which might be a read error.

This receptor was identified in a man aged 35-49 years with primary liver carcinoma and hepatitis B virus infection. Sequenced input: peripheral blood. The chain combines TRBV4-1 with TRBJ1-1, with D possibly being TRBD1 (5 bases). CDR3 loop: CASSHRGSNTETFF. DNA of the CDR3: TGCGCCAGCAGCCATCGGGGGTCGAACACTGAAACTTTCTTT.